The rows below give T cell receptor beta chains drawn from one sample of a study of blood T cell repertoires in COVID-19. The assay was immunoSEQ multiplex PCR, and TCRdb's table has in-frame clones only and misses some. The sample lists 100,000 or so clones, about 90% seen once, with 11% in the top ten. Sequencing was carried out using peripheral blood. Every receptor here comes from a woman in her twenties or thirties with acute or convalescent COVID-19. Each CDR3 is given with its conserved first and last residue. Fields, in order: clone size, V gene, J gene, D gene, CDR3 length, CDR3 DNA, CDR3 protein. D genes are given only for firm matches. Clone size is shown for a subset of rows, as once, few, many or a class of expanded clone.

.	TRBV27	TRBJ2-7	.	17	TGTGCCAGCAGTAGGGAGGTGCCGCAATCGGGCTCCTACGAGCAGTACTTC	CASSREVPQSGSYEQYF
.	TRBV6-1	TRBJ1-2	.	14	TGTGCCAGCAGTGAAGGGGGGACACGCTATGGCTACACCTTC	CASSEGGTRYGYTF
once	TRBV7-9	TRBJ1-4	TRBD1	16	TGTGCCAGCAGCCCTTTTAGGGGGACAGGGGATGAAAAACTGTTTTTT	CASSPFRGTGDEKLFF
.	TRBV29-1	TRBJ1-6	.	14	TGCAGCGTTTTGGTAGCCGGCCTTGGCTCACCCCTCCACTTT	CSVLVAGLGSPLHF
.	TRBV6-5	TRBJ1-2	.	13	TGTGCCAGCAGTTACATAAATAACTATGGCTACACCTTC	CASSYINNYGYTF
.	TRBV12-5	TRBJ2-1	TRBD1	16	TGTGCTAGTGGTTTGGTCGTCAGGGACAGGGAATATGAGCAGTTCTTC	CASGLVVRDREYEQFF
.	TRBV9	TRBJ1-2	TRBD1	14	TGTGCCAGCAGCGCAGGGGGCGCGGACTATGGCTACACCTTC	CASSAGGADYGYTF
.	TRBV18	TRBJ2-2	.	15	TGTGCCAGCTCACCGGTCCGGGACTACACCGGGGAGCTGTTTTTT	CASSPVRDYTGELFF
.	TRBV3-1/TRBV3-2	TRBJ1-1	TRBD1	11	TGTGCCAGCAGCCCAGGGGGGGAAGCTTTCTTT	CASSPGGEAFF
few	TRBV5-1	TRBJ1-2	.	15	TGCGCCAGCAGCCCCCCCGGGGGGGCAACAGAAGGCTACACCTTC	CASSPPGGATEGYTF
.	TRBV3-1/TRBV3-2	TRBJ1-1	TRBD1	14	TGTGCCAGCAGCGCGGGACAGATGAACACTGAAGCTTTCTTT	CASSAGQMNTEAFF
.	TRBV12-1	TRBJ1-2	.	14	TGTGCCAGAAGAACCGACAGAGTCCCCTATGGCTACACCTTC	CARRTDRVPYGYTF
.	TRBV6-1	TRBJ1-1	TRBD1	18	TGTGCCAGCAGTGAACGGCTAAGCGATCCCAGGGGGCGCGGAGAAGCTTTCTTT	CASSERLSDPRGRGEAFF
.	TRBV5-6	TRBJ1-1	.	16	TGTGCCAGCCGTTTATTCGGGGGGTCGAGGAACACTGAAGCTTTCTTT	CASRLFGGSRNTEAFF
.	TRBV5-1	TRBJ1-6	TRBD1	17	TGCGCCAGCAGCCCGGACAGGGGGCCGGATTATAATTCACCCCTCCACTTT	CASSPDRGPDYNSPLHF
.	TRBV6-5	TRBJ2-3	TRBD1	15	TGTGCCAGCACCCACTTCACAGGGGGTTCAGATACGCAGTATTTT	CASTHFTGGSDTQYF
.	TRBV28	TRBJ1-1	.	13	TGTGCCAGCAGTCTTGGGGGGGTCACTGAAGCTTTCTTT	CASSLGGVTEAFF
.	TRBV7-9	TRBJ2-7	TRBD2	16	TGTGCCAGCAGCTTGGGACTAGCGGGGGCCCCCTACGAGCAGTACTTC	CASSLGLAGAPYEQYF
.	TRBV5-1	TRBJ1-2	.	12	TGCGCCAGCAGCGAACGTAACTCGGGCTACACCTTC	CASSERNSGYTF
.	TRBV28	TRBJ1-2	TRBD1	15	TGTGCCAGCATCAACCCCGAGACAGGGGGACGGGGCTACACCTTC	CASINPETGGRGYTF
.	TRBV3-1/TRBV3-2	TRBJ2-7	.	14	TGTGCCAGCAGCCAGGGCAGGAGGATCTACGAGCAGTACTTC	CASSQGRRIYEQYF
.	TRBV2	TRBJ1-1	.	13	TGTGCCAGCAGTGGACAGGTGAACACTGAAGCTTTCTTT	CASSGQVNTEAFF
.	TRBV5-1	TRBJ1-6	.	15	TGCGCCAGCAGCTCTGAAACTTTACGTAATTCACCCCTCCACTTT	CASSSETLRNSPLHF
.	TRBV28	TRBJ1-1	TRBD1	19	TGTGCCAGCAGTTCCATATTCCCGGGACAGGGGGCGAGTAACACTGAAGCTTTCTTT	CASSSIFPGQGASNTEAFF
.	TRBV6-5	TRBJ2-3	TRBD2	15	TGTGCCAGCAGTCTGCCAGGAGCGGGGGGCCTCACGCAGTATTTT	CASSLPGAGGLTQYF
.	TRBV19	TRBJ1-1	.	14	TGTGCCAGTAGTGGCCCGGGTATGAACACTGAAGCTTTCTTT	CASSGPGMNTEAFF
.	TRBV5-1	TRBJ1-5	.	14	TGCGCCAGCAGCTTGTCAGGGAGCAATCAGCCCCAGCATTTT	CASSLSGSNQPQHF
once	TRBV18	TRBJ1-1	.	11	TGTGCCAGCTCAACAAACACTGAAGCTTTCTTT	CASSTNTEAFF
.	TRBV7-3	TRBJ2-1	TRBD2	15	TGTGCCAGCAGCCCCGGGACTAGCATATACAATGAGCAGTTCTTC	CASSPGTSIYNEQFF
.	TRBV3-1/TRBV3-2	TRBJ1-1	.	15	TGTGCCAGCAGCCATTCAGACAGGTTGAACACTGAAGCTTTCTTT	CASSHSDRLNTEAFF
.	TRBV2	TRBJ2-2	TRBD1	16	TGTGCCAGCACCCCTCAAGGGACAGGGGGGACCGGGGAGCTGTTTTTT	CASTPQGTGGTGELFF
.	TRBV30	TRBJ1-6	.	13	TGTGCCTTACGGGACACGTTTAATTCACCCCTCCACTTT	CALRDTFNSPLHF
.	TRBV11-2	TRBJ2-7	.	13	TGTGCCAGCAGCTCCACAGGGTTGGGTGAGCAGTACTTC	CASSSTGLGEQYF
.	TRBV5-6	TRBJ1-5	.	16	TGTGCCAGCAGCTTGTGGGGTGCGGGGGGCAATCAGCCCCAGCATTTT	CASSLWGAGGNQPQHF
few	TRBV6-6	TRBJ1-5	TRBD1	15	TGTGCCAGCAGTTACTCCAGGGGGCCAGGACAGCCCCAGCATTTT	CASSYSRGPGQPQHF
once	TRBV12-3/TRBV12-4	TRBJ1-4	.	12	TGTGCCAGCAGTTTTTTGGGCGAAAAACTGTTTTTT	CASSFLGEKLFF
.	TRBV6-5	TRBJ2-3	.	15	TGTGCCAGCAGTCCCTTGCAACGGGGTGGAGATACGCAGTATTTT	CASSPLQRGGDTQYF
.	TRBV7-9	TRBJ2-1	TRBD2	17	TGTGCCAGCAGCTTTTCATCGCCGAGCGGGGGCTACAATGAGCAGTTCTTC	CASSFSSPSGGYNEQFF
.	TRBV24-1	TRBJ1-5	.	19	TGTGCCACCAGTGATTTGAGCCCCGTGATCCACAGTCACAATCAGCCCCAGCATTTT	CATSDLSPVIHSHNQPQHF
.	TRBV28	TRBJ1-4	.	15	TGTGCCAGCAGTTTATCCGGGGTAACTAATGAAAAACTGTTTTTT	CASSLSGVTNEKLFF
few	TRBV7-6	TRBJ2-2	.	15	TGTGCCAGCAGCACCCAGGGGTCTAACACCGGGGAGCTGTTTTTT	CASSTQGSNTGELFF
.	TRBV24-1	TRBJ1-1	.	12	TGTGCCACCAGGGGGCTGAACACTGAAGCTTTCTTT	CATRGLNTEAFF
.	TRBV28	TRBJ1-3	.	13	TGTGCCAGCAGTGAGGGCGGTGGAAACACCATATATTTT	CASSEGGGNTIYF
.	TRBV7-8	TRBJ1-1	TRBD1	15	TGTGCCAGCAGCCTGCAGGGGACAGTCAACACTGAAGCTTTCTTT	CASSLQGTVNTEAFF
.	TRBV5-1	TRBJ2-2	TRBD2	20	TGCGCCAGCAGCCCGATGGGGACTAGCGGGGGCCAAGCGAACACCGGGGAGCTGTTTTTT	CASSPMGTSGGQANTGELFF
.	TRBV20-1	TRBJ2-3	.	10	TGCAGTGCTAGACCATATACGCAGTATTTT	CSARPYTQYF
.	TRBV18	TRBJ1-5	.	17	TGTGCCAGCTCACCGGGCAAGCTTGACAGGTTTAATCAGCCCCAGCATTTT	CASSPGKLDRFNQPQHF
.	TRBV11-2	TRBJ2-7	.	16	TGTGCCAGCAGCTCAGGCGCGGGTCCCACCTTTGACGAGCAGTACTTC	CASSSGAGPTFDEQYF
.	TRBV6-5	TRBJ2-2	TRBD2	14	TGTGCCAGCAAGCGGGGGGCAAACACCGGGGAGCTGTTTTTT	CASKRGANTGELFF
.	TRBV28	TRBJ1-2	.	16	TGTGCCAGCGGGCCAACCCGATCCTACGGTCAGCATGGCTACACCTTC	CASGPTRSYGQHGYTF